This T cell receptor beta chain emerged from a study of shared clonotypes between healthy human individuals. Broader study findings: Apart from blood, nothing was sampled; tissue repertoires likely differ.

Measured with immunoSEQ multiplex PCR; TCRdb has only the in-frame clones, and not every one. The table shows about 2.1 million clones, with roughly 91% occurring only once. The CDR3 length is 13 residues. Between the trimmed V and J ends, which lost 1 base and 6 bases, there was a span of 7 bases. Germline V CDR1 and CDR2: LNHDA, SQIVND (reference sequence). Naive CD8 cells lacked CD45RO, underwent positive selection for CCR7 and left out terminally differentiated effector memory CD45RA+ cells. Donation came from healthy HIV-negative adults that had no recent acute infections or vaccinations. As concerns this clone: What it recognizes is unknown. This sample also contains other DNA sequences that code for the same CDR3.

Sample: naive CD8+ T cells from PBMCs. The TCR originated in a young man in good health. Some clones in this sample may be carry-over from other donors' samples. V is TRBV19 and J is TRBJ2-1; the D is unclear. The CDR3 loop is CASSIVRGNEQFF. CDR3 DNA: TGTGCCAGTAGTATAGTACGCGGCAATGAGCAGTTCTTC.